This T cell receptor (beta chain) was retrieved from a study of shared clonotypes between healthy human individuals. Per the original data handling: Without quality scores, immunoSEQ junctional reads could not be filtered like full-length reads. TCRdb keeps only in-frame clones here, not all; method: immunoSEQ multiplex PCR. V, J and clone size are taken as reported in that table, and D and trimming were inferred from the DNA itself. The sample records more than 2,000,000 clones, approximately 95% being singletons. Study-wide results and limits: Naive subsets tended to show greater estimated richness than memory subsets. The sampled material consisted only of blood, and tissue repertoires are likely to differ. Expectations were that clonotype sharing among donors would be affected by sequencing depth.

Per the germline V gene, CDR1 is SGDLS and CDR2 is YYNGEE. The CDR3 length is 15 residues. Trimming took 0 bases from V and 4 from J, leaving 11 bases between them. Worth noting for this clone: What it binds is unknown.

This receptor was obtained from a man between 18 and 35 years old in good health. Some clones in this sample may be carry-over from other donors' samples. The sequencing input was naive CD4+ T cells from PBMCs. Documented subset: CD45RA+ positively selected. The rearrangement joins TRBV9 to TRBJ2-1; TRBD2 might be the D (6 bases). In DNA form, the CDR3 reads TGTGCCAGCAGCGTAGACGGGAGTCAGTACAATGAGCAGTTCTTC. The encoded protein is CASSVDGSQYNEQFF.